The 8 T cell receptor beta chains reported below all come from one sample, sequenced in a study of blood T cell repertoires in COVID-19. Profiling relied on immunoSEQ multiplex PCR, and the TCRdb table lists in-frame clones only, not all of them. The sample includes around 150,000 clones, 81% of them seen just once. Specimen: peripheral blood. These receptors were obtained from a woman between 55 and 75 years old with active or convalescent COVID-19.

The V and J genes are TRBV6-5 and TRBJ2-1; TRBD1 is a possible D gene (5 bases). The CDR3 length is 15 residues. Germline lookup yields CDR1 MNHEY and CDR2 SVGAGI. V shed 3 bases and J shed 0 bases, with 9 bases lying between them. The CDR3 loop reads CASSYTTDSYNEQFF. The CDR3 DNA sequence: TGTGCCAGCAGTTATACGACAGACTCCTACAATGAGCAGTTCTTC.

This clone was recorded only once. The chain combines TRBV4-3 with TRBJ1-4; weak D call: TRBD1 (5 bases). V lost 0 bases, J lost 8 bases, and 16 bases lay in between. Germline values: CDR1 LGHNA, CDR2 YSLEER. The CDR3 runs 16 residues. The CDR3, as DNA: TGCGCCAGCAGCCAAGATCCCACGGGGGAATACGAAAAACTGTTTTTT. Translation: CASSQDPTGEYEKLFF.

The V call is TRBV3-1 (or the pseudogene TRBV3-2), the J call TRBJ2-7; D not certain. V lost 0 bases and J 2 bases, leaving 11 bases between the germline ends. Looked up from germline, CDR1 is LGHDT and CDR2 is YNNKEL (reference sequence). CDR3 length equals 15 residues. Here the CDR3 DNA reads TGTGCCAGCAGCCAAGATTTGCAGATCACCTACGAGCAGTACTTC. Protein product: CASSQDLQITYEQYF.

This sequence joins TRBV5-6 and TRBJ2-5; unclear D gene. Per germline, CDR1 SGHDT and CDR2 YYEEEE. V lost 4 bases, J lost 2 bases, and 21 bases lay in between. The CDR3 totals 17 residues. The CDR3 is CASSPLIITDGQETQYF. The DNA of the CDR3 is TGTGCCAGCAGCCCCTTAATAATCACTGACGGGCAAGAGACCCAGTACTTC.

This clone was counted a few times. V is TRBV4-3 and J is TRBJ1-4; D perhaps matches TRBD1 (5 bases). V was clipped by 3 bases and J by 6 bases, with 11 bases between them. This CDR3 is 14 amino acids long. The germline V gene encodes CDR1 LGHNA and CDR2 YSLEER. DNA of the CDR3: TGCGCCAGCAGCCAGCAGGGTTGGGATGAAAAACTGTTTTTT. It codes for CASSQQGWDEKLFF.

This chain uses TRBV5-1 with TRBJ2-7; 8 bases line up with TRBD2. V gave up 6 bases and J gave up 6 bases; unmatched junction bases: 14. The CDR3 is 15 amino acids. CDR1 is SGHRS and CDR2 is YFSETQ in the germline V gene. As DNA, the CDR3 is TGCGCCAGCACCCCCCGCGGGGGGAGCTGGGGCGAGCAGTACTTC. Its translation: CASTPRGGSWGEQYF.

The chain joins TRBV7-9 to TRBJ1-6; 10 bases align to TRBD1. The V gene's germline CDR1 is SEHNR and CDR2 FQNEAQ (reference sequence). V trimming: 1 base; J trimming: 8 bases; junction bases outside the gene matches: 2. This CDR3 contains 15 residues. The CDR3 here is CASSLGDRGDSPLHF. DNA of the CDR3: TGTGCCAGCAGCTTAGGGGACAGGGGTGATTCACCCCTCCACTTT.

The rearrangement joins TRBV29-1 to TRBJ1-2; TRBD1 matches at 8 bases. V shed 4 bases and J 1 base; nucleotides not matched to a gene: 5. This CDR3 region has 14 residues. Germline V gives CDR1 SQVTM, CDR2 ANQGSEA. CDR3 nucleotides: TGCAGCGTTGTGGGGGGACAGGATAACTATGGCTACACCTTC. As protein: CSVVGGQDNYGYTF. The whole variable domain, remainder taken from reference TRBV29-1 and TRBJ1-2, is SAVISQKPSRDICQRGTSLTIQCQVDSQVTMMFWYRQQPGQSLTLIATANQGSEATYESGFVIDKFPISRPNLTFSTLTVSNMSPEDSSIYLCSVVGGQDNYGYTFGSGTRLTVV.